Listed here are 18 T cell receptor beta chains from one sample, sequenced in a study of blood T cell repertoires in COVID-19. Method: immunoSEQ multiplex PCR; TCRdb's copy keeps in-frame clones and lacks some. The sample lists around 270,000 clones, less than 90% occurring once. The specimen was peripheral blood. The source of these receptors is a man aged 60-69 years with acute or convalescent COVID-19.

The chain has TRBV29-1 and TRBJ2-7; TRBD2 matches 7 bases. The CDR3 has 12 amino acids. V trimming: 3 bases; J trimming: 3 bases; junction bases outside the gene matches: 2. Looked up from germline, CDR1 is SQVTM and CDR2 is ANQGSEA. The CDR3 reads CSVDGEGYEQYF. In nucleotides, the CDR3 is TGCAGCGTTGATGGGGAGGGCTACGAGCAGTACTTC.

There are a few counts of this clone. Here the CDR3 reads CASSLGGLSRAYNEQFF. CDR3 bases: TGTGCCAGCAGCTTAGGAGGACTATCCAGGGCCTACAATGAGCAGTTCTTC. The gene calls are TRBV7-6 and TRBJ2-1, with D tentatively TRBD2 (6 bases). Trimming cost V 1 base and J 2 bases, with 15 bases left between them. The V gene's germline CDR1 is SGHVS and CDR2 FNYEAQ. The length of the CDR3 is 17 residues.

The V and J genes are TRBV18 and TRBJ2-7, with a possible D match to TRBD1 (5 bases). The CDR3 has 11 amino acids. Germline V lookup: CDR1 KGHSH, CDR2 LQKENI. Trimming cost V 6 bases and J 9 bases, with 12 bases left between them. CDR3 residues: CASSRDGAQYF. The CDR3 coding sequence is TGTGCCAGCTCCAGGGATGGCGCGCAGTACTTC. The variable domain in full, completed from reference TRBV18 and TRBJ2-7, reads NAGVMQNPRHLVRRRGQEARLRCSPMKGHSHVYWYRQLPEEGLKFMVYLQKENIIDESGMPKERFSAEFPKEGPSILRIQQVVRGDSAAYFCASSRDGAQYFGPGTRLTVT.

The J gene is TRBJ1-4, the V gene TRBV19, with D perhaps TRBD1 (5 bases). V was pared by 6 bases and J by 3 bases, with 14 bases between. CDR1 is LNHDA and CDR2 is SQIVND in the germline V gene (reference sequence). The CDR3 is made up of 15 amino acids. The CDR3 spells CASSGRARSNEKLFF. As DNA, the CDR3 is TGTGCCAGTAGCGGCAGGGCTCGTTCTAATGAAAAACTGTTTTTT.

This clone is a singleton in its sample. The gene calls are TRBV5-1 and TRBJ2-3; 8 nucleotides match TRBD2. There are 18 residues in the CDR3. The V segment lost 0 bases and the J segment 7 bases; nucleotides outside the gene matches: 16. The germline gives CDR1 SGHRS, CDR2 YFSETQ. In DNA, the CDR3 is TGCGCCAGCAGCTTGGCGGAATCTCACGGCGGGAGGACCAATACGCAGTATTTT. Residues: CASSLAESHGGRTNTQYF.

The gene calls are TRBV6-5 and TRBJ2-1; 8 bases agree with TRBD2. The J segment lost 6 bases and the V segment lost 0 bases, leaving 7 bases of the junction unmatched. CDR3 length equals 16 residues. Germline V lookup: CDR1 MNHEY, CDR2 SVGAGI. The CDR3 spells CASSYSVGRVGNEQFF. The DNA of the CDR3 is TGTGCCAGCAGTTACTCGGTCGGGAGGGTGGGCAATGAGCAGTTCTTC.

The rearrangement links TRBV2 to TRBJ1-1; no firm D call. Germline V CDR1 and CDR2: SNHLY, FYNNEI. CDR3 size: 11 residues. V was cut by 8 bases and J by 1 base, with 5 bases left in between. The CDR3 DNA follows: TGTGCCAGCCCAGGGAACACTGAAGCTTTCTTT. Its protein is CASPGNTEAFF.

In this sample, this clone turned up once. The CDR3 region is CASRRNMQETQYF. DNA for the CDR3: TGTGCCAGCAGGCGGAACATGCAAGAGACCCAGTACTTC. The V and J genes are TRBV7-9 and TRBJ2-5, with unresolved D. Germline-derived CDR1 and CDR2 are SEHNR and FQNEAQ (reference sequence). V was clipped by 6 bases and J by 2 bases, with 10 bases between them. The CDR3 has 13 residues.

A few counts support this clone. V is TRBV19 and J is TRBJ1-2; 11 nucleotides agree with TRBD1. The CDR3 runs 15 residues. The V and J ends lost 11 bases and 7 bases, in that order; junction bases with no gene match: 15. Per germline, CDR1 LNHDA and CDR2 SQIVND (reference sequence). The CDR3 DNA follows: TGTGCCGGGGCGCCGGGACAGGGGGACCAAAGTGGCTACACCTTC. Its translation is CAGAPGQGDQSGYTF.

CDR3 residues: CSVLHDRGPDTQYF. As DNA, the CDR3 is TGCAGCGTTCTCCATGACAGGGGTCCTGATACGCAGTATTTT. V is TRBV29-1 and J is TRBJ2-3; 8 bases map to TRBD1. With V trimmed by 5 bases and J by 6 bases, 10 bases remained unmatched. Germline CDR1 and CDR2: SQVTM and ANQGSEA. CDR3 length: 14 amino acids.

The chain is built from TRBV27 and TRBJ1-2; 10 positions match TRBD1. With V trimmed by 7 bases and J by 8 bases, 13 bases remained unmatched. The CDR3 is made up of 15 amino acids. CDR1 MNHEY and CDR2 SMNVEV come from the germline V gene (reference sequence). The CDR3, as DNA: TGTGCCAGCAAACAAACGGGGGACAGGGGAGTCGGCTACACCTTC. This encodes CASKQTGDRGVGYTF.

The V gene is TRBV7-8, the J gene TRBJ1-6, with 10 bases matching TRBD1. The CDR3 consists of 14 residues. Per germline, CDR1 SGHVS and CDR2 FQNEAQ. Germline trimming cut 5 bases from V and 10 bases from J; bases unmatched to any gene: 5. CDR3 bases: TGTGCCAGCAGCCCTGGACAGGGGGTGTCACCCCTCCACTTT. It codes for CASSPGQGVSPLHF.

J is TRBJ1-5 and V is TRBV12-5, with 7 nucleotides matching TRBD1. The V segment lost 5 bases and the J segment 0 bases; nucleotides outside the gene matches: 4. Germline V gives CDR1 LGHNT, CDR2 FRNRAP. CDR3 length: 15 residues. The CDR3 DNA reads TGTGCTAGTGGTCAGGGACAGTTTAGCAATCAGCCCCAGCATTTT. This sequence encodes CASGQGQFSNQPQHF. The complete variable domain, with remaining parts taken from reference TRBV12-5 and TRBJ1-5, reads DARVTQTPRHKVTEMGQEVTMRCQPILGHNTVFWYRQTMMQGLELLAYFRNRAPLDDSGMPKDRFSAEMPDATLATLKIQPSEPRDSAVYFCASGQGQFSNQPQHFGDGTRLSIL.

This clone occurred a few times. The CDR3, as DNA: TGTGCCAGCAGCTCCTCCCTTCGGACTAGCGGCTCCTACGAGCAGTACTTC. Its translation is CASSSSLRTSGSYEQYF. V usage is TRBV7-9 and J usage is TRBJ2-7; 10 bases line up with TRBD2. CDR3 length equals 17 residues. Germline trimming cut 4 bases from V and 0 bases from J; bases unmatched to any gene: 9. Germline-derived CDR1 and CDR2 are SEHNR and FQNEAQ (reference sequence).

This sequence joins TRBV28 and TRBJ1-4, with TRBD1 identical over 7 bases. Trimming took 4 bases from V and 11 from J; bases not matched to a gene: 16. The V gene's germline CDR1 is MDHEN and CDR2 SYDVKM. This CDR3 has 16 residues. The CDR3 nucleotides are TGTGCCAGCAGTTCGATCGCGAGGGGGCGAAGGCCTAAACTGTTTTTT. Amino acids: CASSSIARGRRPKLFF. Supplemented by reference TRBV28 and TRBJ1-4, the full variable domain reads DVKVTQSSRYLVKRTGEKVFLECVQDMDHENMFWYRQDPGLGLRLIYFSYDVKMKEKGDIPEGYSVSREKKERFSLILESASTNQTSMYLCASSSIARGRRPKLFFGSGTQLSVL.

CDR3 coding DNA: TGTGCCAGCAGCCAAGGGACAGTTACTAACTATGGCTACACCTTC. It yields the protein CASSQGTVTNYGYTF. The gene calls are TRBV3-1 (or the pseudogene TRBV3-2) and TRBJ1-2; a weak D match, TRBD1 (6 bases). Between the trimmed V and J ends, which lost 1 base and 0 bases, there was a span of 9 bases. Germline assignment: CDR1 LGHDT and CDR2 YNNKEL (reference sequence). This CDR3 has 15 residues.

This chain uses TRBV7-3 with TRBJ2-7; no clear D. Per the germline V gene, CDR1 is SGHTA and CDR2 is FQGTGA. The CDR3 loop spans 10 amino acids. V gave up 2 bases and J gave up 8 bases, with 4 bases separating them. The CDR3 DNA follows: TGTGCCAGCAGCTTATCAAAGCAGTACTTC. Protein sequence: CASSLSKQYF.

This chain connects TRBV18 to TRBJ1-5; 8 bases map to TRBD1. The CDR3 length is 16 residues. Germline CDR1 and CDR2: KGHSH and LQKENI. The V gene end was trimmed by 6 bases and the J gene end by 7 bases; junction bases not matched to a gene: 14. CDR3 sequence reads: CASSSGQGAVGQPQHF. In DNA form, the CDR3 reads TGTGCCAGCTCGTCAGGGCAGGGGGCGGTCGGGCAGCCCCAGCATTTT.